The sequence of this T cell receptor (beta chain) was determined in a study of T cell responses to AZD1222 COVID-19 vaccine. There are 14 residues in the CDR3. Germline V gene lookup returns CDR1 SGHRS and CDR2 YFSETQ. Profiling relied on immunoSEQ multiplex PCR, and the TCRdb table lists in-frame clones only, not all of them. The sample yields about 140,000 clones, 80% to 90% seen once. Regarding the study as a whole: Epitopes outside B.1.351 and B.1.1.7 mutated regions reportedly drew nearly half of spike TCRs.

As concerns this clone: No antigen is known for it. At one boundary the junction diverges from the germline segment, which might be a read error.

The source is an adult in good health. V gene TRBV5-1 combines with J gene TRBJ1-2, with 9 bases that match TRBD1. Sample: peripheral blood, taken on day 0 of AZD1222 vaccination. The CDR3, as DNA: TGCGCCAGCCGCTTGGACAGGGGTGGCTATGGCTACACCTTC. It is translated as CASRLDRGGYGYTF.